These T cell receptor beta chains were read from a single sample in a study of blood T cell repertoires in COVID-19. Only in-frame clones appear in the TCRdb table, and some are missing; sequencing was by immunoSEQ multiplex PCR. The sample includes 90,000 to 100,000 clones, 65% to 85% seen only once; the top ten take approximately 12%. Source material: peripheral blood. These receptors were collected from an elderly woman with acute or convalescent COVID-19. Each CDR3 is given with its conserved first and last residue. A D gene is named only where the DNA matches it firmly. Where a row states a size, it is once, few, many or the class of an expanded clone; other rows omit it.

D gene	V gene	clone size	J gene	CDR3 protein	CDR3 DNA
TRBD1	TRBV3-1/TRBV3-2	NA	TRBJ2-3	CASSTQGANTQYF	TGTGCCAGCAGCACACAGGGGGCGAATACGCAGTATTTT
TRBD2	TRBV19	NA	TRBJ2-1	CASSLGLAGVNEQFF	TGTGCCAGTAGTCTGGGACTAGCGGGCGTCAATGAGCAGTTCTTC
NA	TRBV7-2	NA	TRBJ2-5	CASSLAVQPQETQYF	TGTGCCAGCAGCTTAGCAGTACAACCTCAAGAGACCCAGTACTTC
NA	TRBV9	NA	TRBJ1-6	CASSVRGQNSPLHF	TGTGCCAGCAGCGTAAGGGGTCAGAATTCACCCCTCCACTTT
NA	TRBV19	NA	TRBJ2-6	CASSSGGANVLTF	TGTGCCAGTAGTAGCGGTGGGGCCAACGTCCTGACTTTC
TRBD1	TRBV18	few	TRBJ1-1	CASSLDREAEAFF	TGTGCCAGCTCACTGGACAGGGAAGCTGAAGCTTTCTTT
NA	TRBV7-8	NA	TRBJ2-3	CASSLGPTGRMAQYF	TGTGCCAGCAGCTTAGGTCCGACAGGCCGTATGGCGCAGTATTTT
NA	TRBV7-8	once	TRBJ2-1	CASSLGSRVIVQFF	TGTGCCAGCAGCTTAGGGTCGCGGGTGATCGTGCAGTTCTTC
NA	TRBV10-2	NA	TRBJ1-2	CASNGAIRHGYTF	TGCGCCAGCAACGGTGCAATCCGTCATGGCTACACCTTC
TRBD1	TRBV11-2	once	TRBJ2-7	CASRPGQSSYEQYF	TGTGCCAGCAGACCGGGACAGAGCTCCTACGAGCAGTACTTC
NA	TRBV28	NA	TRBJ1-1	CASYPPSRAPNTEAFF	TGTGCCAGCTACCCACCCTCCAGGGCCCCGAACACTGAAGCTTTCTTT
NA	TRBV5-4	NA	TRBJ2-7	CASSRNLDRGSYEQYF	TGTGCCAGCAGCCGCAACCTGGACAGAGGTTCTTACGAGCAGTACTTC
TRBD1	TRBV6-4	NA	TRBJ1-3	CASRRDRERNTIYF	TGTGCCAGCAGACGGGACAGGGAGAGAAACACCATATATTTT
NA	TRBV5-4	once	TRBJ2-2	CASSRIQGVNTGELFF	TGTGCCAGCAGCCGAATCCAGGGTGTGAACACCGGGGAGCTGTTTTTT
NA	TRBV7-2	NA	TRBJ1-6	CATPPAGTDYNSPLHF	TGTGCCACCCCACCGGCCGGGACTGATTATAATTCACCCCTCCACTTT
NA	TRBV6-2/TRBV6-3	NA	TRBJ1-1	CASSTQMNTEAFF	TGTGCCAGCAGCACGCAGATGAACACTGAAGCTTTCTTT
TRBD2	TRBV7-9	NA	TRBJ2-2	CATPVDSGGPAAGELFF	TGTGCCACCCCCGTGGATAGCGGGGGGCCCGCTGCCGGGGAGCTGTTTTTT
NA	TRBV3-1/TRBV3-2	NA	TRBJ1-2	CASSYRDRIYYGYTF	TGTGCCAGCAGCTACCGAGACAGGATCTACTATGGCTACACCTTC
TRBD1	TRBV24-1	NA	TRBJ2-1	CATAGTANNEQFF	TGTGCCACCGCCGGGACAGCTAACAATGAGCAGTTCTTC
TRBD1	TRBV4-3	NA	TRBJ1-1	CASSQVPTGWDTEAFF	TGCGCCAGCAGCCAAGTCCCGACAGGGTGGGACACTGAAGCTTTCTTT